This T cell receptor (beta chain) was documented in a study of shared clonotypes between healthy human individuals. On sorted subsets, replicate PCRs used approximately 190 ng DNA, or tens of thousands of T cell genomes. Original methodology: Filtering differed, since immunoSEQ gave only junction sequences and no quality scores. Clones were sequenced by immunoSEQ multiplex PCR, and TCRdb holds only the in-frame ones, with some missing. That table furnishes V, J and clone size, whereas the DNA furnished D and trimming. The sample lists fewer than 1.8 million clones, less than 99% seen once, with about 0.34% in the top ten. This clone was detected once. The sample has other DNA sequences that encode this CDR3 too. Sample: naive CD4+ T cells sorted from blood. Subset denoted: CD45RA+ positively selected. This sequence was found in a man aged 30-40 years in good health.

CDR3 amino acids: CAWSVASNQPQHF. In DNA form, the CDR3 reads TGTGCCTGGAGTGTGGCGAGCAATCAGCCCCAGCATTTT. This chain joins TRBV30 and TRBJ1-5; D gene unclear. The CDR3 is 13 amino acids. Germline-derived CDR1 and CDR2 are GTSNPN and SVGIG (reference sequence). With 0 bases removed from V and 1 base from J, the gap between germline ends came to 4 bases.